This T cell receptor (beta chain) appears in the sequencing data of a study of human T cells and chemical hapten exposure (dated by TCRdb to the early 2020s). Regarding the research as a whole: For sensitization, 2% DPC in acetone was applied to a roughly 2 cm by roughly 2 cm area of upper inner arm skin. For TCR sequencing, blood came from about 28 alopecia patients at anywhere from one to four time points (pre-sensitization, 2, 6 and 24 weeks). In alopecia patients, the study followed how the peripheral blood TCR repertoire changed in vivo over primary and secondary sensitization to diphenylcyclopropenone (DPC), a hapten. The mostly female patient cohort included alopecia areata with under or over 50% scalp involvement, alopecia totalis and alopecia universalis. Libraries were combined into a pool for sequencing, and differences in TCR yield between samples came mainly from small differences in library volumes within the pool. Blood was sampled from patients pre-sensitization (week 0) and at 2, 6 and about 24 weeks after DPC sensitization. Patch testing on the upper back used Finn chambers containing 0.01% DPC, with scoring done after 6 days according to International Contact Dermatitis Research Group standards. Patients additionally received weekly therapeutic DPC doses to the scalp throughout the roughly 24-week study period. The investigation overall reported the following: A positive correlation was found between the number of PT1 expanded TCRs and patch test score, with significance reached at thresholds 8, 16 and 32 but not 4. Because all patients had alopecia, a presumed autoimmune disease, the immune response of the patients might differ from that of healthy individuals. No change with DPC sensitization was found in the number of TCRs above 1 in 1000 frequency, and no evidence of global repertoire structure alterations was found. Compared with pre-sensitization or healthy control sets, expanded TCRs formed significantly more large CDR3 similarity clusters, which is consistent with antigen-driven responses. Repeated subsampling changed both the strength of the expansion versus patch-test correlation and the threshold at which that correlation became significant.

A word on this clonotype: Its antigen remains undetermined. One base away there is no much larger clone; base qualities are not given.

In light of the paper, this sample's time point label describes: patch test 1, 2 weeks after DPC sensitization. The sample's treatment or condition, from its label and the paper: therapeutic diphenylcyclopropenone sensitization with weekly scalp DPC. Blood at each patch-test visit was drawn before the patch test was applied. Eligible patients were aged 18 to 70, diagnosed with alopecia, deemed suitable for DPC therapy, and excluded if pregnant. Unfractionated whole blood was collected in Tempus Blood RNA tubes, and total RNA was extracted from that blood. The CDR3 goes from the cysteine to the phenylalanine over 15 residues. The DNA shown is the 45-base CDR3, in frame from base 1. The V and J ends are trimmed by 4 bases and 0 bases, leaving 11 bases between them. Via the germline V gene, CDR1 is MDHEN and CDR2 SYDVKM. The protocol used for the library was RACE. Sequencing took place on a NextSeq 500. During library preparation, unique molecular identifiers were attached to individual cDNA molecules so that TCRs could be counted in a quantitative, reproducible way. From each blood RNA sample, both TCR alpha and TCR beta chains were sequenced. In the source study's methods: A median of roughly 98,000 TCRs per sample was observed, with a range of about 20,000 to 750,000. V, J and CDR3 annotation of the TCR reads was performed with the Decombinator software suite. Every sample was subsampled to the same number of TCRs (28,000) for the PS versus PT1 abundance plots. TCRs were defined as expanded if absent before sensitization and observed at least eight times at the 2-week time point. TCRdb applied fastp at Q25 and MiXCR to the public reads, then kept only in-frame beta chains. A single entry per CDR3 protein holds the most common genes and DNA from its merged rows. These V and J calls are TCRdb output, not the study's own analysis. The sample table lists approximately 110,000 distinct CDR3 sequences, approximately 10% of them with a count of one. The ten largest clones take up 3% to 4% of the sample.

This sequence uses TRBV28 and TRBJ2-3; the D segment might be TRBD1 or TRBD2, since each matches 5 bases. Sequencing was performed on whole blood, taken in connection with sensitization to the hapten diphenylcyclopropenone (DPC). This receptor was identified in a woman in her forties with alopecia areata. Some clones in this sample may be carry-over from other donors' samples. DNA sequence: TGTGCCAGCAGTTCGAGTTGGGGGAGCACAGATACGCAGTATTTT. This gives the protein CASSSSWGSTDTQYF.